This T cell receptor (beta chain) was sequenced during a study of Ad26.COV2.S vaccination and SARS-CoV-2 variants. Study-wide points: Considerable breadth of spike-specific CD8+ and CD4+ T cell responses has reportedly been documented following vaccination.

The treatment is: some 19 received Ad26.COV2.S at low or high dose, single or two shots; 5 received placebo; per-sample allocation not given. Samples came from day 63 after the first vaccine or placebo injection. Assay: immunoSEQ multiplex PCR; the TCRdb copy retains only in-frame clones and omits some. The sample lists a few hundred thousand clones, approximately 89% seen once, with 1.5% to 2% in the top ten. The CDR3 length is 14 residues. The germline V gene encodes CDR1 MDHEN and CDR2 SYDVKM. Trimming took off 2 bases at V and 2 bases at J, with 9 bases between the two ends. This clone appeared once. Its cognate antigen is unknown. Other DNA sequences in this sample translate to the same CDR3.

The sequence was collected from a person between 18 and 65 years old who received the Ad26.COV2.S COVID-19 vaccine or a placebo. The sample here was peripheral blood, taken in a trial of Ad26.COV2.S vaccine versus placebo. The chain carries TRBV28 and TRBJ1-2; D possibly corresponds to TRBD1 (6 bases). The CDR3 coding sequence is TGTGCCAGCAGTTTAACAGGGCCCAACTATGGCTACACCTTC. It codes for CASSLTGPNYGYTF.